This entry describes one T cell receptor beta chain. Between the trimmed V and J ends, which lost 0 bases and 6 bases, there was a span of 16 bases. Germline V lookup: CDR1 MGHRA, CDR2 YSYEKL. This CDR3 has 16 amino acids. The data originate from a study of control samples from healthy donors and cancer patients. Assay: immunoSEQ multiplex PCR; the TCRdb copy retains only in-frame clones and omits some. The repertoire holds around 41,000 clones, roughly 94% seen once, with under 30% in the top ten. This chain joins TRBV4-1 and TRBJ2-3, with D unclear. Specimen: blood. The sequence came from a man in his sixties in good health. The CDR3 sequence: CASSQDSGFSLDTQYF. The CDR3 DNA follows: TGCGCCAGCAGCCAAGATTCGGGTTTTAGTTTGGATACGCAGTATTTT.